This TCR beta chain was retrieved from a study of radiotherapy plus CTLA-4 blockade in lung cancer. Points from the study as a whole: It was early blood T cell clone dynamics, with interferon-beta, that reportedly best predicted response. Some TCR clones had been derived from tumors. These clones expanded in peripheral blood after radiotherapy plus ipilimumab.

The CDR3 has 16 residues. V was pared by 0 bases and J by 4 bases, with 10 bases of the junction left unmatched. CDR1 is SGDLS and CDR2 is YYNGEE in the germline V gene. Receiving focal radiation plus CTLA-4 blockade with ipilimumab were patients who had chemo-refractory metastatic non-small-cell lung cancer. Profiled with immunoSEQ multiplex PCR; TCRdb holds only in-frame clones, not every one. The sample contains fewer than 100,000 clones, roughly four fifths of which appear only once. As concerns this clone: What it recognizes is unknown.

The clonotype originates from a human donor with non-small cell lung cancer who had stable disease on radiotherapy plus ipilimumab. Sequencing was performed on peripheral blood, taken from a patient treated with radiotherapy plus ipilimumab. This rearrangement joins TRBV9 to TRBJ2-7, with 7 nucleotides matching TRBD2. CDR3 coding DNA: TGTGCCAGCAGCGTAGACGGCGGGAGTGGGGTGTACGAGCAGTACTTC. Translation gives CASSVDGGSGVYEQYF.